The T cell receptor beta chain described here comes from a study of blood T cell repertoires in COVID-19 (dated by TCRdb to about 2020). About the study as a whole: Samples from collaborators originated in the United States, Italy and Spain and spanned both the acute and convalescent phases of COVID-19. The prospective study material was composed of cDNA or gDNA derived from T cells, B-cell-depleted T cells, or PBMCs. Deeply sampled blood TCRbeta repertoires from subjects exposed to, actively infected with, or recovered from COVID-19 were included in the dataset. The repertoires were released in a freely available public database meant as a resource for research on the immune response to SARS-CoV-2. Samples came from the ongoing ImmuneRACE study (first 160 participants) plus 1,254 subjects from 6 global collaborators. Sample metadata almost always included a de-identified subject ID, COVID-19 status, age in years and sex. Where available, HLA class I and class II types were taken from metadata supplied by the sample provider and were not determined by assay-based typing.

Whole blood was collected in K2EDTA tubes by collaborating institutions according to the institutions' own protocols. For TCRbeta analysis, collaborators shipped samples in one of three forms: frozen whole blood, isolated PBMCs, or DNA extracted from either of those sample types. TCRbeta CDR3 regions were amplified from genomic DNA using the immunoSEQ Assay, a bias-controlled multiplex PCR. From the authors' description of their analysis: Nucleated cell counts per sample were estimated from amplification of reference gene primers within the assay. Sequence reads were collapsed and filtered to measure the absolute abundance of every unique TCRbeta CDR3 rearrangement. For each sample, productive Simpson clonality was calculated by taking the square root of Simpson's diversity index across productive rearrangements. What TCRdb holds here is the immuneACCESS table cut down to in-frame rearrangements. Part of the clones is not present; checked against another copy, under half of the missing clones reflect an unresolved V gene, and the others are unexplained. That table supplies the V and J calls and clone size; D and trimming were determined from the DNA. The sample table holds over 110,000 clones, of which roughly 90% were seen once. The ten largest clones represent 1.5% to 2% of the sample.

In regard to this clone: The clone's antigen remains unknown. No much larger clone exists at a distance of one base, and base qualities are not known.

A distance of 8 bases separates the germline ends of V and J, which lose 3 bases and 2 bases respectively. In the germline V gene (reference sequence), CDR1 corresponds to SEHNR and CDR2 to FQNEAQ. From cysteine to phenylalanine, the CDR3 is 14 amino acids long. This entry keeps only the CDR3 DNA: 42 bases, framed from base 1. Here is what the overall study found, with its caveats: The amount of clinical and demographic metadata varied by source and participant and was provided uncurated.

The sequenced sample was peripheral blood. The chain employs TRBV7-9 and TRBJ1-3, and TRBD1 may be the D gene, going by 5 matching bases. This TCR came from a man between 65 and 79 years old with acute or convalescent COVID-19. DNA sequence: TGTGCCAGCAGCTTCCTAGGGGCTGGAAACACCATATATTTT. It codes for CASSFLGAGNTIYF.